This paragraph reports one T cell receptor (beta chain). Antigen unknown. The CDR3 length is 15 residues. Germline trimming cut 5 bases from V and 3 bases from J; bases unmatched to any gene: 7. Unique molecular identifiers were incorporated when the TCRbeta library was constructed. TCRdb reprocessed the PCR reads via MiXCR and lists one record per CDR3 protein. Counted here are around 130,000 distinct CDR3 sequences, about a tenth occurring once; the ten biggest clones make up 24%. This specimen comes from a study of T-cell reconstitution after alpha-beta-depleted transplantation in children. General observations from the study: About two months after transplant, alpha-beta T cells reportedly came from several hundred expanded graft clones. Once a year had passed after transplant, T-cell counts and diversity came mostly from newly produced T cells.

Specimen: PBMCs, mostly from graft donor cells, collected 180 days after TCRalphabeta/CD19-depleted stem cell transplant. This sequence joins TRBV12-3 or TRBV12-4 and TRBJ2-7; 10 nucleotides line up with TRBD1. This TCR was recovered from a girl under two years old who had a stem cell transplant for combined immunodeficiency, so the T cells may come from the graft donor. CDR3 in amino acids: CASSPLGQGLYEQYF. CDR3 bases: TGTGCCAGCAGTCCCCTGGGACAGGGGCTCTACGAGCAGTACTTC.